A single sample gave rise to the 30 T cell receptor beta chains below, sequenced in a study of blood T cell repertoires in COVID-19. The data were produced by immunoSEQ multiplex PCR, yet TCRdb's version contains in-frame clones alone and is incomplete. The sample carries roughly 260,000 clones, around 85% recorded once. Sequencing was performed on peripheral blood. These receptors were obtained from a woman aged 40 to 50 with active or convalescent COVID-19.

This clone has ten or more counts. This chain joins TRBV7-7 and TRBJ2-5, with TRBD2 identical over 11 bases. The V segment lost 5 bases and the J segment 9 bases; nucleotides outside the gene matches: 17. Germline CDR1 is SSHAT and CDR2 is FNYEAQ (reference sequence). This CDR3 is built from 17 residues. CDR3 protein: CASSPGRASGGLMPQYF. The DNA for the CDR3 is TGTGCCAGCAGCCCGGGCCGGGCTAGCGGGGGGCTGATGCCCCAGTACTTC.

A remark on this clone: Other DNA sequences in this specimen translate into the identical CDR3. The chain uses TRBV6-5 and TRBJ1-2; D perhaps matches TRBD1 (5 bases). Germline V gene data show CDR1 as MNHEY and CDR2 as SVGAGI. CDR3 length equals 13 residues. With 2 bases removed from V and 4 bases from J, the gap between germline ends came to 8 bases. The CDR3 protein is CASSYGGTYGYTF. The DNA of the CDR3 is TGTGCCAGCAGTTACGGAGGGACCTATGGCTACACCTTC.

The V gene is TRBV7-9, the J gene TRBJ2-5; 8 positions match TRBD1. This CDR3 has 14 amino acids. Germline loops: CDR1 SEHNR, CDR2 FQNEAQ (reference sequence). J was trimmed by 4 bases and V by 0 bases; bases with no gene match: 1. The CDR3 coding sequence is TGTGCCAGCAGCTTAGCCAGGGGGCGAGAGACCCAGTACTTC. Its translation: CASSLARGRETQYF.

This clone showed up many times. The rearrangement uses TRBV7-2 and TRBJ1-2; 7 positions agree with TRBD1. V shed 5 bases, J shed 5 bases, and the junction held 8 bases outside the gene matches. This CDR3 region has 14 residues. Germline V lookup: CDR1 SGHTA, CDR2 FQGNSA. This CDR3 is CASSLRQGEYGYTF. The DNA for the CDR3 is TGTGCCAGCAGCCTACGACAGGGAGAGTATGGCTACACCTTC.

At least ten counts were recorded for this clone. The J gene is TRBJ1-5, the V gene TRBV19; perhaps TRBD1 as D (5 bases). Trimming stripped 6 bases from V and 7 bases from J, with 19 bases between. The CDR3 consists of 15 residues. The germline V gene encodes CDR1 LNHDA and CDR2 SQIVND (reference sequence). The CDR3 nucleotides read TGTGCCAGTAGCATCGGTGTCCCAGGGAAACAGCCCCAGCATTTT. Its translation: CASSIGVPGKQPQHF.

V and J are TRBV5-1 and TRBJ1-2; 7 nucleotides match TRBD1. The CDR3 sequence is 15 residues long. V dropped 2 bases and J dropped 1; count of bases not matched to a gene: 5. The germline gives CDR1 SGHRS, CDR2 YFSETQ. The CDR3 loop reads CASSFRDRSNYGYTF. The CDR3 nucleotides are TGCGCCAGCAGCTTTCGGGACAGAAGTAACTATGGCTACACCTTC. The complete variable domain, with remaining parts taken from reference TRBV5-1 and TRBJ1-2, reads KAGVTQTPRYLIKTRGQQVTLSCSPISGHRSVSWYQQTPGQGLQFLFEYFSETQRNKGNFPGRFSGRQFSNSRSEMNVSTLELGDSALYLCASSFRDRSNYGYTFGSGTRLTVV.

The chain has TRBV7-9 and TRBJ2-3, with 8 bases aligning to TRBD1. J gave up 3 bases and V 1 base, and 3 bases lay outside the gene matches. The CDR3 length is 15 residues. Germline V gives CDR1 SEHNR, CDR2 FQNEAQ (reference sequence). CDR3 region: CASSLGQGATDTQYF. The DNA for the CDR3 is TGTGCCAGCAGCTTAGGGCAGGGGGCAACAGATACGCAGTATTTT. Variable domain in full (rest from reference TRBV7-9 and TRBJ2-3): DTGVSQNPRHKITKRGQNVTFRCDPISEHNRLYWYRQTLGQGPEFLTYFQNEAQLEKSRLLSDRFSAERPKGSFSTLEIQRTEQGDSAMYLCASSLGQGATDTQYFGPGTRLTVL.

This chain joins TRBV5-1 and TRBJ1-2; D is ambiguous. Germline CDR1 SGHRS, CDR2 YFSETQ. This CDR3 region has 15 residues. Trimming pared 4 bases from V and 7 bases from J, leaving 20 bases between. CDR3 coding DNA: TGCGCCAGCAGCCCACTCCAGCTGGAAACGGGTGGCTACACCTTC. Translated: CASSPLQLETGGYTF.

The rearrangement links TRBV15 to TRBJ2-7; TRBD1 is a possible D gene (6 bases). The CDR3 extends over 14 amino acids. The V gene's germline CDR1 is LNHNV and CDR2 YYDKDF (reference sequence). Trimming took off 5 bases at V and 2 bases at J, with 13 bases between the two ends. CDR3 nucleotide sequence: TGTGCCACCAGCGTGAGGCAGGGGACCTACGAGCAGTACTTC. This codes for CATSVRQGTYEQYF.

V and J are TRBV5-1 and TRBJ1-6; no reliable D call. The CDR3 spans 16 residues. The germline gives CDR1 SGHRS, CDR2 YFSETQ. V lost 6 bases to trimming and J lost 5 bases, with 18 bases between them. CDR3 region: CASKTRFREDNSPLHF. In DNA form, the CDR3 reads TGCGCCAGCAAGACACGGTTTAGGGAGGATAATTCACCCCTCCACTTT.

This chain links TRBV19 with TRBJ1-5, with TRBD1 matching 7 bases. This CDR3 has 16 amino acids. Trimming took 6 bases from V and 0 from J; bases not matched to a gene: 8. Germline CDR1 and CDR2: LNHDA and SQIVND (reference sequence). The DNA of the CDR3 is TGTGCCAGTAGCTTAAACAGGGGTTATAGCAATCAGCCCCAGCATTTT. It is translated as CASSLNRGYSNQPQHF.

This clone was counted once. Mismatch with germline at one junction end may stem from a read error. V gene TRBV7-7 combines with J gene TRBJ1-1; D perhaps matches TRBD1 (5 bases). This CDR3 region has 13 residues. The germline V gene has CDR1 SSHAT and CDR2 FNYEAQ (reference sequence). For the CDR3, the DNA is TGTGCTAGCAGCTCTGATAGGGGTACTGAAGCTTTCTTT. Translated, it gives CASSSDRGTEAFF.

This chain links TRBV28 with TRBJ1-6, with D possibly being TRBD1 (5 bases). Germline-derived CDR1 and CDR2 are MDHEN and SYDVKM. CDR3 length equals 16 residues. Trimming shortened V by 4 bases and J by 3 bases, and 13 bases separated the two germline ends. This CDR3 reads CASSSIRGYYNSPLHF. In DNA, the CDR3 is TGTGCCAGCAGTTCGATTCGGGGGTACTATAATTCACCCCTCCACTTT.

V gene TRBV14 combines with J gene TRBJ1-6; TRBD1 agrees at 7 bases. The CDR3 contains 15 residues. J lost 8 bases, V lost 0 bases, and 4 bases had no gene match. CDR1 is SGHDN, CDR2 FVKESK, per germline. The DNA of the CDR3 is TGTGCCAGCAGCCAAGACCAGGGGGTCTATTCACCCCTCCACTTT. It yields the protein CASSQDQGVYSPLHF.

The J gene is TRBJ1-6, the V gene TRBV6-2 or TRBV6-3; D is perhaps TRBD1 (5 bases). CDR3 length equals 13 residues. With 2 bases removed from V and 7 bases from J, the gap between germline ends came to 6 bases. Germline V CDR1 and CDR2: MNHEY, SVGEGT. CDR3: CASSYGANSPLHF. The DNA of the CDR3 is TGTGCCAGCAGTTACGGGGCCAATTCACCCCTCCACTTT.

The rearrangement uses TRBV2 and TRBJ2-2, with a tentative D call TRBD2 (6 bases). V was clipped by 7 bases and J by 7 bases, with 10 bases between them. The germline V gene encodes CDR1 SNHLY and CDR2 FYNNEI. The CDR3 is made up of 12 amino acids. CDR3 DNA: TGTGCCAGCAAGGGACTTTACGGGGAGCTGTTTTTT. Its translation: CASKGLYGELFF. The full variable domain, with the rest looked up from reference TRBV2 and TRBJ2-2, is EPEVTQTPSHQVTQMGQEVILRCVPISNHLYFYWYRQILGQKVEFLVSFYNNEISEKSEIFDDQFSVERPDGSNFTLKIRSTKLEDSAMYFCASKGLYGELFFGEGSRLTVL.

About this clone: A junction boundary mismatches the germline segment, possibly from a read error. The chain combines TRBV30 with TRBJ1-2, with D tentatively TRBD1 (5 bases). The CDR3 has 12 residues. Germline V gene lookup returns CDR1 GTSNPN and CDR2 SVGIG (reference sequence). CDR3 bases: TGTGCCTGGAGTGTACAGGCCGATGGGAGGAGCTTC. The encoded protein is CAWSVQADGRSF.

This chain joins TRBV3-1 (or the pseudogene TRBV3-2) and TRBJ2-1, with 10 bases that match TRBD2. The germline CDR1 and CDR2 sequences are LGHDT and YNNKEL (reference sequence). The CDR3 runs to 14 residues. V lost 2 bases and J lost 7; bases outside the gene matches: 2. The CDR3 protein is CASSQSGGANEQFF. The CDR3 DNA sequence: TGTGCCAGCAGCCAAAGCGGGGGGGCAAATGAGCAGTTCTTC.

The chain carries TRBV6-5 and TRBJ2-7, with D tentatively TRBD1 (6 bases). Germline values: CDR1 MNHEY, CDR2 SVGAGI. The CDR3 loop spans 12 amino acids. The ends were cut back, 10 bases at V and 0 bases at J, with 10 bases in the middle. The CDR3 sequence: CATSTGSYEQYF. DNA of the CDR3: TGTGCCACTTCGACAGGCTCCTACGAGCAGTACTTC.

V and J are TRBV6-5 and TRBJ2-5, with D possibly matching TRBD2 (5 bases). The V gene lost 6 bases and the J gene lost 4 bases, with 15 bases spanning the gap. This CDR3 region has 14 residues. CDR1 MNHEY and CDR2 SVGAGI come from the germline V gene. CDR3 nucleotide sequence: TGTGCCAGCAGCCCAGGACTCGCGGGAGAGACCCAGTACTTC. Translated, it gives CASSPGLAGETQYF.

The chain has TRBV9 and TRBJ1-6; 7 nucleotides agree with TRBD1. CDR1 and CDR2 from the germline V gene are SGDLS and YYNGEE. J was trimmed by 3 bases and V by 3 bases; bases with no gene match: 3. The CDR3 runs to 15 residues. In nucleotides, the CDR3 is TGTGCCAGCAGCGCCAGGGGGGACTATAATTCACCCCTCCACTTT. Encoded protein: CASSARGDYNSPLHF.

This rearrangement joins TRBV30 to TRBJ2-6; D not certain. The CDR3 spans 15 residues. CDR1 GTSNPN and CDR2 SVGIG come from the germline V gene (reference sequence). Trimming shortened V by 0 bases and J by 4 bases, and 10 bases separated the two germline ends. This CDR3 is CAWSVGEAGANVLTF. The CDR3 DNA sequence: TGTGCCTGGAGTGTCGGTGAGGCCGGGGCCAACGTCCTGACTTTC.

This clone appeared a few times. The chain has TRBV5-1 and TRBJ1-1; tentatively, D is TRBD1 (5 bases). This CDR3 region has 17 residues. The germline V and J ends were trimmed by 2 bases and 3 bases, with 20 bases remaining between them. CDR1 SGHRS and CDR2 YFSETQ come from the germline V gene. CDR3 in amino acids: CASSLIDSYPPDTEAFF. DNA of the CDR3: TGCGCCAGCAGCTTAATAGACAGTTACCCACCGGACACTGAAGCTTTCTTT.

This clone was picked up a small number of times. CDR3 amino acids: CAPSLLASYNEQFF. The DNA of the CDR3 is TGTGCCCCCAGTCTGCTAGCGAGCTACAATGAGCAGTTCTTC. The chain uses TRBV7-9 and TRBJ2-1; TRBD2 is a possible D gene (6 bases). Trimming shortened V by 11 bases and J by 3 bases, and 17 bases separated the two germline ends. Germline CDR1 reads SEHNR; CDR2 reads FQNEAQ (reference sequence). The CDR3 contains 14 residues.

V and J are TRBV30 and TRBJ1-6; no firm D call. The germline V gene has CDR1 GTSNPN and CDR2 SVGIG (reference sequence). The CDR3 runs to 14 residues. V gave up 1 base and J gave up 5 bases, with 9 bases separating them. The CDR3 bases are TGTGCCTGGAGTGCTGGGAGGAATAATTCACCCCTCCACTTT. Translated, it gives CAWSAGRNNSPLHF.

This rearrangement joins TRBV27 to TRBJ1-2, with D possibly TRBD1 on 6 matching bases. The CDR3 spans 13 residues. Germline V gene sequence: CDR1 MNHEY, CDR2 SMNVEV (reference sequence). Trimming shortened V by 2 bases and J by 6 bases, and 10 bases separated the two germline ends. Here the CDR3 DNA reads TGTGCCAGCAGTTTAGGGGGGGCCCATGGCTACACCTTC. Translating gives CASSLGGAHGYTF.

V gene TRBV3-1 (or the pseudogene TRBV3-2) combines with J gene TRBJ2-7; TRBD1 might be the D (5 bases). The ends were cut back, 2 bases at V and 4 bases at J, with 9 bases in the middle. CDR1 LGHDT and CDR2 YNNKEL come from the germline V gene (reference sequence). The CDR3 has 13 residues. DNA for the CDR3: TGTGCCAGCAGCCAATTCTCAGGGTACGAGCAGTACTTC. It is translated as CASSQFSGYEQYF.

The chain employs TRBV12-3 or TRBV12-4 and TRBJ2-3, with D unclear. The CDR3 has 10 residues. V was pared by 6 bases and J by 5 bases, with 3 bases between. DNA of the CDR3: TGTGCCAGCAGCCTAGATACGCAGTATTTT. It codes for CASSLDTQYF.

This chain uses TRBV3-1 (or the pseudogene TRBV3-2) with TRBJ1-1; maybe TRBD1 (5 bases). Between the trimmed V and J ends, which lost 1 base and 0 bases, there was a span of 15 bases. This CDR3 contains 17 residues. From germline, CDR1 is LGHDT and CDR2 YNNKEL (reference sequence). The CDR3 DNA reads TGTGCCAGCAGCCAAGTTAGCGGGGGAGGGATGAACACTGAAGCTTTCTTT. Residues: CASSQVSGGGMNTEAFF.

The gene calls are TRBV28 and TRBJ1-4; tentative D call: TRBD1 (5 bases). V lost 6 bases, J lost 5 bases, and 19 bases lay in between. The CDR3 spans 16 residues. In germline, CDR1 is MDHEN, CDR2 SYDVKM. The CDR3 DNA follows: TGTGCCAGCAGGGGGGGTTGGGGACGCCGGAATGAAAAACTGTTTTTT. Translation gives CASRGGWGRRNEKLFF.